These 30 T cell receptor beta chains came from one sample sequenced in a study of cytomegalovirus exposure and HLA in healthy donors. PCR involved 60 Vbeta and 13 Jbeta primers. Only in-frame clones appear in the TCRdb table, and some are missing; sequencing was by immunoSEQ multiplex PCR. The sample has around 280,000 clones, about 87% seen once; the top ten hold around 2.1%. The sequenced material came from PBMCs. The receptors here all came from a woman between 18 and 30 years old in good health and CMV-seronegative.

V is TRBV2 and J is TRBJ2-4; 9 bases agree with TRBD2. The CDR3 runs 14 residues. J gave up 5 bases and V 6 bases, and 5 bases lay outside the gene matches. Germline values: CDR1 SNHLY, CDR2 FYNNEI. Written as DNA, the CDR3 is TGTGCCAGCAGCGGGGCGGGGGGGCAAAACATTCAGTACTTC. As protein: CASSGAGGQNIQYF.

CDR3 sequence (DNA): TGTGCCATCAGTGAGCGCCTTACTAGCGGGGGGGGAGAGACCCAGTACTTC. Its protein product is CAISERLTSGGGETQYF. The chain joins TRBV10-3 to TRBJ2-5; 13 nucleotides match TRBD2. Germline V CDR1 and CDR2: ENHRY, SYGVKD. With 2 bases clipped from V and 4 bases from J, the junction kept 7 bases outside the gene matches. CDR3 length: 17 amino acids.

This clone appeared once. The chain is built from TRBV9 and TRBJ2-1; tentative D call: TRBD1 (5 bases). The CDR3 consists of 14 residues. V lost 2 bases, J lost 0 bases, and 6 bases lay in between. The germline V gene encodes CDR1 SGDLS and CDR2 YYNGEE. The DNA of the CDR3 is TGTGCCAGCAGCGTCCAGGGCTCCTACAATGAGCAGTTCTTC. This gives the protein CASSVQGSYNEQFF. Full variable domain (outside the CDR3, taken from reference TRBV9 and TRBJ2-1): DSGVTQTPKHLITATGQRVTLRCSPRSGDLSVYWYQQSLDQGLQFLIQYYNGEERAKGNILERFSAQQFPDLHSELNLSSLELGDSALYFCASSVQGSYNEQFFGPGTRLTVL.

This clone has just a few counts. The gene calls are TRBV5-1 and TRBJ1-4, with D maybe TRBD1 (6 bases). The CDR3 is 17 residues long. The V end lost 1 base, the J end lost 3 bases, and 16 bases lay between the germline ends. Looked up from germline, CDR1 is SGHRS and CDR2 is YFSETQ. The CDR3 DNA reads TGCGCCAGCAGCTTGTCCAGTTATGCAGGGGCTAATGAAAAACTGTTTTTT. Its protein is CASSLSSYAGANEKLFF.

The rearrangement uses TRBV7-9 and TRBJ1-3; D unclear. This CDR3 is 15 amino acids long. CDR1 and CDR2 (germline): SEHNR, FQNEAQ (reference sequence). V was cut by 6 bases and J by 0 bases, with 12 bases left in between. The CDR3 sequence is CASSLLGVSGNTIYF. In nucleotides, the CDR3 is TGTGCCAGCAGTCTTCTCGGGGTCTCTGGAAACACCATATATTTT. The full variable domain, with the rest looked up from reference TRBV7-9 and TRBJ1-3, is DTGVSQNPRHKITKRGQNVTFRCDPISEHNRLYWYRQTLGQGPEFLTYFQNEAQLEKSRLLSDRFSAERPKGSFSTLEIQRTEQGDSAMYLCASSLLGVSGNTIYFGEGSWLTVV.

CDR3 in amino acids: CASSPGGGQGYEQYF. The CDR3 region has the DNA TGTGCCAGCAGTCCCGGTGGCGGACAGGGGTACGAGCAGTACTTC. This chain connects TRBV11-3 to TRBJ2-7, with 9 bases fitting TRBD1. CDR1 is SGHNT and CDR2 is YENEEA in the germline V gene. J gave up 4 bases and V 6 bases, and 10 bases lay outside the gene matches. The CDR3 has 15 amino acids.

The rearrangement uses TRBV25-1 and TRBJ2-7; 9 bases align to TRBD1. Germline lookup yields CDR1 MGHDK and CDR2 SYGVNS. The CDR3 is made up of 12 amino acids. The J segment lost 5 bases and the V segment lost 6 bases, leaving 2 bases of the junction unmatched. CDR3 DNA: TGTGCCAGCAGCGGGGACAGGGACGAGCAGTACTTC. As protein: CASSGDRDEQYF.

The genes are TRBV27 and TRBJ2-6; TRBD1 agrees at 8 bases. Trimming cost V 8 bases and J 1 base; bases outside gene matches: 7. The length of the CDR3 is 16 residues. Per germline, CDR1 MNHEY and CDR2 SMNVEV (reference sequence). CDR3 nucleotide sequence: TGTGCCAGCGGGGACAGGTCCGATTCTGGGGCCAACGTCCTGACTTTC. This gives the protein CASGDRSDSGANVLTF.

The rearrangement uses TRBV10-3 and TRBJ1-1; D uncertain. This CDR3 has 14 amino acids. Germline V gene sequence: CDR1 ENHRY, CDR2 SYGVKD. Trimming stripped 10 bases from V and 0 bases from J, with 15 bases between. The CDR3 DNA sequence: TGTGCCACTGAACCGGGAGGAATGAACACTGAAGCTTTCTTT. Protein: CATEPGGMNTEAFF.

The rearrangement joins TRBV13 to TRBJ2-3; 16 nucleotides align to TRBD2. V shed 10 bases, J shed 0 bases, and the junction held 22 bases outside the gene matches. The CDR3 is 22 residues long. CDR1 PRHDT and CDR2 FYEKMQ come from the germline V gene (reference sequence). CDR3 DNA sequence: TGTGCCACCCGAGGCGGGACTAGCGGGGGGGAACCCCAGACAACTAGCACAGATACGCAGTATTTT. Protein product: CATRGGTSGGEPQTTSTDTQYF.

The chain employs TRBV27 and TRBJ2-1, with D possibly TRBD2 on 5 matching bases. V was shortened by 7 bases and J by 8 bases, with 15 bases between the two germline ends. This CDR3 region has 13 residues. Germline loops: CDR1 MNHEY, CDR2 SMNVEV (reference sequence). This CDR3 is CASKPLGVDEQFF. The CDR3 region has the DNA TGTGCCAGCAAACCACTAGGAGTGGATGAGCAGTTCTTC.

This chain connects TRBV9 to TRBJ2-7, with D uncertain. The CDR3 is 18 amino acids. Germline values: CDR1 SGDLS, CDR2 YYNGEE. The V and J ends lost 1 base and 3 bases respectively, with 23 bases between them. The CDR3 region has the DNA TGTGCCAGCAGCGTAAGTGACCCTGTATCTCAGACTGGCTACGAGCAGTACTTC. This encodes CASSVSDPVSQTGYEQYF.

The chain links TRBV10-3 to TRBJ1-5; D is perhaps TRBD1 (5 bases). This CDR3 contains 13 residues. Germline V gives CDR1 ENHRY, CDR2 SYGVKD. V was cut by 8 bases and J by 4 bases, with 12 bases left in between. The CDR3 nucleotides read TGTGCCATCCGGGACTCATCGAATCAGCCCCAGCATTTT. It specifies CAIRDSSNQPQHF.

This chain joins TRBV5-1 and TRBJ2-1, with 10 bases lining up with TRBD1. The CDR3 length is 15 residues. CDR1 and CDR2 from the germline V gene are SGHRS and YFSETQ. After removal of 4 bases from V and 4 bases from J, the junction contained 5 bases not matched to a gene. The CDR3 DNA reads TGCGCCAGCAGCCCAGGGGGACAGGGGTACAATGAGCAGTTCTTC. It encodes CASSPGGQGYNEQFF.

A note on this clone: One junction end disagrees with the germline gene, perhaps due to a read error. The chain combines TRBV20-1 with TRBJ1-2; 8 nucleotides agree with TRBD1. The CDR3 loop spans 10 amino acids. Germline-derived CDR1 and CDR2 are DFQATT and SNEGSKA (reference sequence). The CDR3 DNA follows: TGCAGTGCCAGCGGACAGGGCCTCCTTTTC. Translation gives CSASGQGLLF.

The chain couples TRBV28 to TRBJ2-3; possibly TRBD2 for D (5 bases). The CDR3 totals 13 residues. The V end lost 4 bases, the J end lost 6 bases, and 11 bases lay between the germline ends. The germline V gene encodes CDR1 MDHEN and CDR2 SYDVKM. This CDR3 reads CASSWAGGDTQYF. CDR3 in DNA: TGTGCCAGCAGTTGGGCGGGCGGCGATACGCAGTATTTT.

This clone has a single count. The V and J genes are TRBV7-9 and TRBJ2-2; 9 nucleotides align to TRBD2. This CDR3 contains 17 residues. Germline CDR1 is SEHNR and CDR2 is FQNEAQ (reference sequence). With V trimmed by 3 bases and J by 0 bases, 5 bases remained unmatched. The CDR3 is CASSFSSSGANTGELFF. CDR3 coding DNA: TGTGCCAGCAGCTTTTCTTCTAGCGGGGCGAACACCGGGGAGCTGTTTTTT.

This chain connects TRBV5-1 to TRBJ2-3; maybe TRBD1 (6 bases). Between the trimmed V and J ends, which lost 4 bases and 3 bases, there was a span of 12 bases. This CDR3 comprises 14 residues. The V gene's germline CDR1 is SGHRS and CDR2 YFSETQ. CDR3 sequence reads: CASSQGQKTDTQYF. DNA for the CDR3: TGCGCCAGCAGCCAGGGACAAAAGACAGATACGCAGTATTTT.

In the case of this clone: Other DNA sequences in this specimen translate into the identical CDR3. The V gene is TRBV5-1, the J gene TRBJ1-2; TRBD1 matches 11 bases. The ends lost 4 bases at V and 4 bases at J; junction bases unmatched: 12. The CDR3 has 17 residues. Germline lookup yields CDR1 SGHRS and CDR2 YFSETQ. The CDR3 nucleotides are TGCGCCAGCAGCCTTCCGGACAGGGGGCGGTCATTCTATGGCTACACCTTC. Translated, it gives CASSLPDRGRSFYGYTF. The full variable domain, rest sourced from reference TRBV5-1 and TRBJ1-2, is KAGVTQTPRYLIKTRGQQVTLSCSPISGHRSVSWYQQTPGQGLQFLFEYFSETQRNKGNFPGRFSGRQFSNSRSEMNVSTLELGDSALYLCASSLPDRGRSFYGYTFGSGTRLTVV.

This clone appeared a few times. This chain connects TRBV7-2 to TRBJ2-1; TRBD2 is a possible D gene (5 bases). Germline CDR1 reads SGHTA; CDR2 reads FQGNSA. The CDR3 has 15 amino acids. V dropped 5 bases and J dropped 0 bases, with 11 bases sitting between them. DNA of the CDR3: TGTGCCAGCAGCCCCGGACTTAACTCCTACAATGAGCAGTTCTTC. Translated, it gives CASSPGLNSYNEQFF.

The chain uses TRBV10-3 and TRBJ1-2; TRBD1 matches 7 bases. The V gene's germline CDR1 is ENHRY and CDR2 SYGVKD. The CDR3 covers 12 residues. The trim removed 5 bases at V and 8 bases at J, leaving 5 bases unmatched. The CDR3: CAISISDRGYTF. The DNA for the CDR3 is TGTGCCATCAGTATTTCGGACAGGGGCTACACCTTC.

The chain carries TRBV5-1 and TRBJ1-2, with D possibly TRBD1 on 6 matching bases. The CDR3 contains 16 residues. Germline V CDR1 and CDR2: SGHRS, YFSETQ. The V gene lost 3 bases and the J gene lost 0 bases, with 15 bases spanning the gap. The CDR3 sequence: CASSSRQDQANYGYTF. DNA of the CDR3: TGCGCCAGCAGCTCTAGACAGGATCAAGCTAACTATGGCTACACCTTC.

The rearrangement links TRBV6-5 to TRBJ2-5; TRBD2 matches 11 bases. The CDR3 consists of 15 residues. Trimming removed 4 bases from V and 5 bases from J; junction bases left unmatched: 6. Per the germline V gene, CDR1 is MNHEY and CDR2 is SVGAGI. DNA of the CDR3: TGTGCCAGCAGTTCTTGGACTAGCGGGCCTGAGACCCAGTACTTC. Amino acid sequence: CASSSWTSGPETQYF.

The chain joins TRBV9 to TRBJ2-3; D is possibly TRBD2 (5 bases). Trimming removed 0 bases at V and 1 base at J, with 9 bases between. The germline CDR1 and CDR2 sequences are SGDLS and YYNGEE. This CDR3 spans 15 amino acids. CDR3 region: CASSVVPEGTDTQYF. The CDR3 region has the DNA TGTGCCAGCAGCGTAGTCCCGGAGGGCACAGATACGCAGTATTTT. Full variable domain (remainder filled in from reference TRBV9 and TRBJ2-3): DSGVTQTPKHLITATGQRVTLRCSPRSGDLSVYWYQQSLDQGLQFLIQYYNGEERAKGNILERFSAQQFPDLHSELNLSSLELGDSALYFCASSVVPEGTDTQYFGPGTRLTVL.

The chain carries TRBV7-2 and TRBJ2-3; weak D call: TRBD1 (6 bases). The CDR3 runs to 15 residues. Trimming left V 8 bases short and J 2 bases short, with 17 bases between. Germline CDR1 is SGHTA and CDR2 is FQGNSA. The chain's CDR3 is CASRGTRVSTDTQYF. The CDR3 bases are TGTGCCAGCCGAGGGACAAGGGTATCCACAGATACGCAGTATTTT.

The rearrangement joins TRBV2 to TRBJ2-1; 9 bases are shared with TRBD2. V gave up 6 bases and J gave up 8 bases; unmatched junction bases: 8. CDR1 and CDR2 (germline): SNHLY, FYNNEI. This CDR3 spans 14 amino acids. DNA for the CDR3: TGTGCCAGCAGGGGGGGGCTAGCGGGACATGAGCAGTTCTTC. Its protein is CASRGGLAGHEQFF. The whole variable domain, remainder taken from reference TRBV2 and TRBJ2-1, is EPEVTQTPSHQVTQMGQEVILRCVPISNHLYFYWYRQILGQKVEFLVSFYNNEISEKSEIFDDQFSVERPDGSNFTLKIRSTKLEDSAMYFCASRGGLAGHEQFFGPGTRLTVL.

A note on this clone: The DNA is omitted, as the CDR3 cannot be located on it reliably, and the CDR3 follows TCRdb's listing. The chain combines TRBV6-6 with TRBJ2-1; TRBD2 is the table's D call, not checked against the DNA. The V gene's germline CDR1 is MNHNY and CDR2 SVGAGI (reference sequence). The CDR3 is 16 residues long, counting both termini. This chain's CDR3 is CASSSSTSGASNEQFF.

J is TRBJ2-1 and V is TRBV6-5, with 16 bases aligning to TRBD2. J gave up 8 bases and V 2 bases, and 3 bases lay outside the gene matches. The CDR3 has 16 residues. From germline, CDR1 is MNHEY and CDR2 SVGAGI. The DNA for the CDR3 is TGTGCCAGCAGTTACGGGACTAGCGGGGGGGTTGATGAGCAGTTCTTC. This encodes CASSYGTSGGVDEQFF.

V usage is TRBV29-1 and J usage is TRBJ1-2; TRBD1 matches 7 bases. Germline V gene data show CDR1 as SQVTM and CDR2 as ANQGSEA. With V trimmed by 4 bases and J by 8 bases, 13 bases remained unmatched. There are 14 residues in the CDR3. DNA for the CDR3: TGCAGCGTTGGCGTCACAGGGGTCGGTTTAGGCTACACCTTC. It codes for CSVGVTGVGLGYTF. Drawing the rest from reference TRBV29-1 and TRBJ1-2, the complete variable domain is SAVISQKPSRDICQRGTSLTIQCQVDSQVTMMFWYRQQPGQSLTLIATANQGSEATYESGFVIDKFPISRPNLTFSTLTVSNMSPEDSSIYLCSVGVTGVGLGYTFGSGTRLTVV.

The chain is built from TRBV2 and TRBJ1-2; weak D call: TRBD1 (6 bases). CDR3 length equals 15 residues. V gave up 2 bases and J gave up 4 bases, with 14 bases separating them. The V gene's germline CDR1 is SNHLY and CDR2 FYNNEI. CDR3 in amino acids: CASSEWGDRTYGYTF. DNA for the CDR3: TGTGCCAGCAGTGAATGGGGCGACAGGACCTATGGCTACACCTTC.